This note documents a single T cell receptor beta chain sequence. This CDR3 is built from 16 residues. CDR1 is SQVTM, CDR2 ANQGSEA, per germline. Trimming removed 6 bases from V and 2 bases from J, with 20 bases in between. This specimen belongs to a study of T cell responses to AZD1222 COVID-19 vaccine. Clones were read by immunoSEQ multiplex PCR, and TCRdb kept only the in-frame ones, dropping some. The sample lists about 100,000 clones; about 88% were seen once. Sequenced material: peripheral blood, taken on day 0 of AZD1222 vaccination. J is TRBJ2-4 and V is TRBV29-1, with unresolved D. The receptor was isolated from an adult in good health. CDR3 nucleotides: TGCAGCGTCTCTCGTCTGGGCCTGAGAACCAAAAACATTCAGTACTTC. Residues: CSVSRLGLRTKNIQYF.